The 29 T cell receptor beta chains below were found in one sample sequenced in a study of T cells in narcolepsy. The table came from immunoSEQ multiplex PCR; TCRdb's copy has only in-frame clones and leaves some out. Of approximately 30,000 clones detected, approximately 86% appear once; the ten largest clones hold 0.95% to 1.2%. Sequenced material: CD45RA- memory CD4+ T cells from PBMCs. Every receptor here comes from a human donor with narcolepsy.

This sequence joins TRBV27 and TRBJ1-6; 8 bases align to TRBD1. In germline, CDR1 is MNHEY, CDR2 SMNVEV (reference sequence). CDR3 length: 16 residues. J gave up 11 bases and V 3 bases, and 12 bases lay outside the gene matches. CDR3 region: CASSFGGRGLNPPLHF. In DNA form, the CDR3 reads TGTGCCAGCAGTTTTGGAGGCAGGGGGCTCAATCCACCCCTCCACTTT.

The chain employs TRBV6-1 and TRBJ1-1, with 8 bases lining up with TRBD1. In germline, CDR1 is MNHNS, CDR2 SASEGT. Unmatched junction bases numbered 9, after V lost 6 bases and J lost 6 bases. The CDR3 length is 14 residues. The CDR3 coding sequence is TGTGCCAGCAGCGGACAGGGCGGGCCGGCTGAAGCTTTCTTT. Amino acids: CASSGQGGPAEAFF.

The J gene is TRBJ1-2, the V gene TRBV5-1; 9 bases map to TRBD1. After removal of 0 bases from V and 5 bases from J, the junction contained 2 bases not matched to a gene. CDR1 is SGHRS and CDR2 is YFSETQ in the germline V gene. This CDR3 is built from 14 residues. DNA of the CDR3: TGCGCCAGCAGCTTGGGGACAGGGGCTTATGGCTACACCTTC. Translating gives CASSLGTGAYGYTF.

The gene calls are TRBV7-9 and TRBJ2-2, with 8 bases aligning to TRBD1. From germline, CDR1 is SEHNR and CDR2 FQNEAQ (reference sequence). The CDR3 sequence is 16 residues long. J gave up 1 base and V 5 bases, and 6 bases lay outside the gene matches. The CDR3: CASSADRGLNTGELFF. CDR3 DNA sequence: TGTGCCAGCAGCGCTGACAGGGGTTTGAACACCGGGGAGCTGTTTTTT.

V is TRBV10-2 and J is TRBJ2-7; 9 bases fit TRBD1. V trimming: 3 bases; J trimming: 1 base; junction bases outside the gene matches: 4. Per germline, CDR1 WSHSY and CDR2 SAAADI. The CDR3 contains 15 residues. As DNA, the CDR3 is TGCGCCAGCAGTGACATGACAGGGGGGTCCTACGAGCAGTACGTC. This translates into CASSDMTGGSYEQYV.

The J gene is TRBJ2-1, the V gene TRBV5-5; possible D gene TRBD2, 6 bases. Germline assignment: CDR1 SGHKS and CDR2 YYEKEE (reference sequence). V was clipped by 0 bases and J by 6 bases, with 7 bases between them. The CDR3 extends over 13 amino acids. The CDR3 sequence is CASSLAGSNEQFF. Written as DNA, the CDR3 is TGTGCCAGCAGCTTGGCCGGGAGCAATGAGCAGTTCTTC.

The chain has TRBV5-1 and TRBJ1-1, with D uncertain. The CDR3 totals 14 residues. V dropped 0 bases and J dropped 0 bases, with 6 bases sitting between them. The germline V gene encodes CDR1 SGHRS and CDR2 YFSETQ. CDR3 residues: CASSLGEMNTEAFF. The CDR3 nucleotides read TGCGCCAGCAGCTTGGGGGAGATGAACACTGAAGCTTTCTTT.

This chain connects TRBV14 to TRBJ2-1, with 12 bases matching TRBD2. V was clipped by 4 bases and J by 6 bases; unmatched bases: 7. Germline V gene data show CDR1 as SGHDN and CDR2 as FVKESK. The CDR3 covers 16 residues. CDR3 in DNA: TGTGCCAGCAGCCTATGGACTAGCGGGGCAAGCAATGAGCAGTTCTTC. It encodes CASSLWTSGASNEQFF.

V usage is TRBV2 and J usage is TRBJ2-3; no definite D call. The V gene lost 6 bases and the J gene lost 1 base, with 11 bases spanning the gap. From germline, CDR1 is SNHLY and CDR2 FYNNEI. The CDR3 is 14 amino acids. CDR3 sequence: CASSPREGTDTQYF. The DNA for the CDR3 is TGTGCCAGCAGCCCACGAGAGGGCACAGATACGCAGTATTTT.

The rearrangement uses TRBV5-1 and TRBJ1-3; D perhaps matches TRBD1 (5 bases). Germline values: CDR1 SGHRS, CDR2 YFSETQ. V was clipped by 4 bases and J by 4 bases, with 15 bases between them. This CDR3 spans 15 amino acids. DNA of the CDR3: TGCGCCAGCAGCCGGAGGATTGGGGACGGAAACACCATATATTTT. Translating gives CASSRRIGDGNTIYF.

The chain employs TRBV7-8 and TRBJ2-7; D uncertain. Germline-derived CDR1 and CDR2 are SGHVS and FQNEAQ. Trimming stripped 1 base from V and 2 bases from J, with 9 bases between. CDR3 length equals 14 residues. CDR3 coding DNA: TGTGCCAGCAGCTTAGGGCCCACCGCCTACGAGCAGTACGTC. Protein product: CASSLGPTAYEQYV.

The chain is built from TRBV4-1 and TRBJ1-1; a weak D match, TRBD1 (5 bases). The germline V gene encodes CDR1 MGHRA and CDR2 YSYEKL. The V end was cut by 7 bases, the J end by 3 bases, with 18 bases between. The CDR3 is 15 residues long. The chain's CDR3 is CASTERGRGDTEAFF. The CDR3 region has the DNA TGCGCCAGCACCGAAAGGGGCCGGGGGGACACTGAAGCTTTCTTT.

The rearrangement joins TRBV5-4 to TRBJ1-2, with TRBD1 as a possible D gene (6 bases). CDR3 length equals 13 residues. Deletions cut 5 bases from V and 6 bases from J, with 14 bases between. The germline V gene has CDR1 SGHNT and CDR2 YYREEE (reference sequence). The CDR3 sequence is CASRPTGYNGYTF. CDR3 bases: TGTGCCAGCAGGCCGACAGGATACAATGGCTACACCTTC.

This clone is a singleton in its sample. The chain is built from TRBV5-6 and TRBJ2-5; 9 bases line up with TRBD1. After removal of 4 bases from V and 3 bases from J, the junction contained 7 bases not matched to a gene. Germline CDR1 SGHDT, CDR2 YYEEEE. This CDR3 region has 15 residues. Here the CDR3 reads CASSALGTGKETQYF. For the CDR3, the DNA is TGTGCCAGCAGCGCCTTAGGGACAGGGAAAGAGACCCAGTACTTC.

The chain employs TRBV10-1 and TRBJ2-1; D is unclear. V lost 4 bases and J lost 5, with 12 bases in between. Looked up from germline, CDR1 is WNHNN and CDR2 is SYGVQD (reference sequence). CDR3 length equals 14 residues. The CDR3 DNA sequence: TGCGCCAGCAGTGCATCGGGCTTTAACAATGAGCAGTTCTTC. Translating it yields CASSASGFNNEQFF.

The CDR3 protein is CATKGRGADNSPLHF. Written as DNA, the CDR3 is TGTGCCACTAAAGGGCGGGGGGCAGATAATTCACCCCTCCACTTT. The V call is TRBV6-1, the J call TRBJ1-6; D might be TRBD1 (6 bases). The germline CDR1 and CDR2 sequences are MNHNS and SASEGT. The CDR3 length is 15 residues. Trimming cost V 10 bases and J 5 bases, with 18 bases left between them.

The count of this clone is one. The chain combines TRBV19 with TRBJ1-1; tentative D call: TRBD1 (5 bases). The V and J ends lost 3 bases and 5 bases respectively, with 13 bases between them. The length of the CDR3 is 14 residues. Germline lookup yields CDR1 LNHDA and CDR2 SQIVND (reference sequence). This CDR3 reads CASSMGLLGTEAFF. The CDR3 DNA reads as TGTGCCAGTAGTATGGGGCTACTCGGAACTGAAGCTTTCTTT.

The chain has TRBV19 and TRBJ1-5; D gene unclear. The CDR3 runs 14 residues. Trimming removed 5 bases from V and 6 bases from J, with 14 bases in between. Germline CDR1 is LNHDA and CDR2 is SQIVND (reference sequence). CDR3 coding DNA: TGTGCCAGTAGTCCCCTCCCCGACGGTCAGCCCCAGCATTTT. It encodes CASSPLPDGQPQHF.

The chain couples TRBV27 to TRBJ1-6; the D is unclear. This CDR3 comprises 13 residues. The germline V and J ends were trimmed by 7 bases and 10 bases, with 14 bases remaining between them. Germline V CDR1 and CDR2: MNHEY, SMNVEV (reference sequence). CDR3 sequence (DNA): TGTGCCAGCATGGGGTCTCTCCGGTCACCCCTCCACTTT. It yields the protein CASMGSLRSPLHF.

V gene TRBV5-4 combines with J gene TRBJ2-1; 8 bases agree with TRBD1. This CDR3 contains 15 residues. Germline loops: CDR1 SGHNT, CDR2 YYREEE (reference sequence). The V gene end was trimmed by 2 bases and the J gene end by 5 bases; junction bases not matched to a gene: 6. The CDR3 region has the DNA TGTGCCAGCAGCTTAGGACAGGGTGTTAACAATGAGCAGTTCTTC. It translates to CASSLGQGVNNEQFF.

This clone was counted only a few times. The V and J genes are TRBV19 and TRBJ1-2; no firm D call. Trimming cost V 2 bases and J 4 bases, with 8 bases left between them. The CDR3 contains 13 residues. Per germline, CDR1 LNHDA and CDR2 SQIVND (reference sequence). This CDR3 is CASSISRFYGYTF. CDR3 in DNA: TGTGCCAGTAGTATAAGTCGCTTCTATGGCTACACCTTC.

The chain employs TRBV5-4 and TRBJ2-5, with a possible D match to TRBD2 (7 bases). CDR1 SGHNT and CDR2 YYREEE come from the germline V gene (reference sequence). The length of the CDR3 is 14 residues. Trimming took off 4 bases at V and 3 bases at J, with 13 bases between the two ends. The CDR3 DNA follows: TGTGCCAGCAGCCCTGGGGGGGCAAAAGAGACCCAGTACTTC. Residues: CASSPGGAKETQYF.

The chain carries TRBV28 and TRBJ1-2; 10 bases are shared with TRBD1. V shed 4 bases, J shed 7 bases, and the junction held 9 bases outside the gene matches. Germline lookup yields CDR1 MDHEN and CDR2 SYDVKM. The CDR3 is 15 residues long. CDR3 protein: CASSSTGTGVIGYTF. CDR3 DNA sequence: TGTGCCAGCAGTTCAACAGGGACAGGGGTGATTGGCTACACCTTC.

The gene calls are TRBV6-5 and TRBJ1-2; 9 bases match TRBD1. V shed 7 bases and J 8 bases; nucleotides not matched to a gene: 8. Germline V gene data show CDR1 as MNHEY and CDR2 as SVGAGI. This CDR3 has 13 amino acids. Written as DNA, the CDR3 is TGTGCCAGCAACTCGGGACAGGGCATCGGCTACACCTTC. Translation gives CASNSGQGIGYTF.

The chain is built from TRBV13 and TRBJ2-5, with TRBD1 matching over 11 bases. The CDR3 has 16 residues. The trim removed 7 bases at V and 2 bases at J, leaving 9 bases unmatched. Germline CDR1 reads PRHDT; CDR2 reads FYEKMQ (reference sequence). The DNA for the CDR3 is TGTGCCAGCACCTTCCTCGGGACAGGGGGTCAAGAGACCCAGTACTTC. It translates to CASTFLGTGGQETQYF.

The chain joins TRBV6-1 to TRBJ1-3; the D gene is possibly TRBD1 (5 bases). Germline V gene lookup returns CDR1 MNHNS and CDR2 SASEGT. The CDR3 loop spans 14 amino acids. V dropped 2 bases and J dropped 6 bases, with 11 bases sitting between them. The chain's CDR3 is CASSEKGRLNTIYF. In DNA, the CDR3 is TGTGCCAGCAGTGAAAAGGGACGACTAAACACCATATATTTT.

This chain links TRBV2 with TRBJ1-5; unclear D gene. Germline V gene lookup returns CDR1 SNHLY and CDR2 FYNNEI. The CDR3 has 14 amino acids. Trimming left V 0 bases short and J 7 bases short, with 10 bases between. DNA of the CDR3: TGTGCCAGCAGTGAAGCCCAGGTAGGGCAGCCCCAGCATTTT. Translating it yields CASSEAQVGQPQHF.

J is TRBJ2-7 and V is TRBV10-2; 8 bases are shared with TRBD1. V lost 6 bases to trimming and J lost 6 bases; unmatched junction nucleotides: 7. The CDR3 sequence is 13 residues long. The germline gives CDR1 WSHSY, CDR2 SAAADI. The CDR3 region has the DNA TGCGCCAGCAGAACCACAGGGGGAGGCGAGCAGTACTTC. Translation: CASRTTGGGEQYF.

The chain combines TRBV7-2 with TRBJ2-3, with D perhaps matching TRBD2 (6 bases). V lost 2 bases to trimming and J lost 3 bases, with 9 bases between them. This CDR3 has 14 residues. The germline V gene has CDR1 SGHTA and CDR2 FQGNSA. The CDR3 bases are TGTGCCAGCAGCTTAAGGGGACTGACAGATACGCAGTATTTT. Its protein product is CASSLRGLTDTQYF.